The sequence of this T cell receptor (beta chain) was determined in a study of cytomegalovirus exposure and HLA in healthy donors. The PCR had 60 Vbeta and 13 Jbeta primers. Repertoires were generated with immunoSEQ multiplex PCR, while TCRdb's copy carries only in-frame clones and drops some. This table holds roughly 140,000 clones, over 75% found once. As concerns this clone: The antigen is not known.

Overall study results and limits: When a later analysis compared HLA-associated TCR beta chains with equally common others, the HLA-associated chains turned out to be more clonally expanded and to have lower generation probabilities. Accurate prediction of HLA-A and HLA-B alleles (for most subjects) was reportedly achieved from TCR beta sequences. Earlier findings revealed that most TCR beta V segments proved productive either about 87% or about 30% of the time.

Trimming took off 4 bases at V and 7 bases at J, with 16 bases between the two ends. The CDR3 runs to 15 residues. Germline CDR1 is SGHAT and CDR2 is FQNNGV. Sequenced material: PBMCs. This receptor was taken from a man aged 30 to 39 in good health and CMV-seropositive. V usage is TRBV11-2 and J usage is TRBJ1-4; a weak D match, TRBD1 (6 bases). CDR3 protein: CASSSNGQKSEKLFF. DNA for the CDR3: TGTGCCAGCAGCTCAAACGGACAGAAATCTGAAAAACTGTTTTTT.